One sample yielded the 14 T cell receptor beta chains listed below, sequenced in a study of T cells expressing NK-cell markers. TCRdb re-called the 5' RACE reads; every CDR3 protein appears as one record, without DNA. In total, the table holds about 260,000 distinct CDR3 sequences. The specimen sequenced was blood T cells: a sorted CD56 or NKG2C T cell subset, CD4+ or CD8+ T cells, or bulk PBMC T cells (not recorded which). All receptors derive from a woman between 18 and 69 years old in good health.

This chain connects TRBV20-1 to TRBJ2-3; TCRdb outputs TRBD2, but without DNA this stays unchecked. This CDR3 has 15 residues. Germline V lookup: CDR1 DFQATT, CDR2 SNEGSKA (reference sequence). CDR3 amino acids: CSARVFAGATDTQYF.

The rearrangement joins TRBV20-1 to TRBJ1-2. This CDR3 contains 15 residues. The germline V gene encodes CDR1 DFQATT and CDR2 SNEGSKA (reference sequence). The CDR3 protein is CSASQDSLGSYGYTF.

The rearrangement links TRBV6-1 to TRBJ2-7; the D call from TCRdb, TRBD1, cannot be confirmed without DNA. CDR3 length equals 14 residues. The germline V gene has CDR1 MNHNS and CDR2 SASEGT. The CDR3 loop reads CASRTDRLTYEQDF.

The V call is TRBV10-3, the J call TRBJ2-5; with no DNA, the TCRdb D assignment of TRBD1 cannot be verified. Germline CDR1 and CDR2: ENHRY and SYGVKD. There are 17 residues in the CDR3. The CDR3 protein is CAISGGGGTPQQETQYF.

This chain joins TRBV6-2 or TRBV6-3 and TRBJ2-3; TCRdb designates TRBD2, a call that cannot be tested without DNA. The CDR3 has 16 residues. Germline CDR1 MNHEY, CDR2 SVGEGT. The CDR3 spells CASSYSISDSGRVQYF.

This chain joins TRBV5-1 and TRBJ2-1; the TCRdb D gene call, TRBD1, has no DNA to confirm it. The germline V gene encodes CDR1 SGHRS and CDR2 YFSETQ. This CDR3 has 16 amino acids. The chain's CDR3 is CASSLVKTSIAGEQFF.

The chain employs TRBV7-2 and TRBJ2-1. The CDR3 contains 12 residues. Germline values: CDR1 SGHTA, CDR2 FQGNSA. The CDR3 is CASGESYNEQFF.

This rearrangement joins TRBV29-1 to TRBJ1-1. CDR3 length equals 14 residues. Germline lookup yields CDR1 SQVTM and CDR2 ANQGSEA. The CDR3 is CSALDGLMNTEAFF.

The chain carries TRBV20-1 and TRBJ2-3; TCRdb designates TRBD2, a call that cannot be tested without DNA. The CDR3 length is 15 residues. The germline gives CDR1 DFQATT, CDR2 SNEGSKA (reference sequence). CDR3 loop: CSARDRGRSTDTQYF.

V is TRBV7-2 and J is TRBJ2-7; absent DNA, TCRdb's TRBD1 call cannot be checked. The CDR3 has 14 residues. The germline V gene has CDR1 SGHTA and CDR2 FQGNSA. The CDR3 protein is CASSRRRDSYKQYF.

The gene calls are TRBV20-1 and TRBJ2-5; TCRdb's D call of TRBD2 is untestable without DNA. CDR3 size: 17 residues. In germline, CDR1 is DFQATT, CDR2 SNEGSKA (reference sequence). Here the CDR3 reads CSARPASGRGGRETQYF.

V is TRBV2 and J is TRBJ2-5. The V gene's germline CDR1 is SNHLY and CDR2 FYNNEI. The CDR3 has 11 residues. CDR3 in amino acids: CASSDHLAQYF.

The rearrangement links TRBV21-1 to TRBJ2-1; TCRdb calls TRBD1, which cannot be checked without DNA. TRBV21-1 is a pseudogene segment. The CDR3 length is 15 residues. CDR3 sequence reads: CASSNCPRGQGEQFF.

The genes are TRBV9 and TRBJ1-1; TCRdb indicates TRBD1, and absent DNA this call remains unverified. Germline V lookup: CDR1 SGDLS, CDR2 YYNGEE. This CDR3 has 15 residues. CDR3 amino acids: CASSIRPEFNTEAFF.